This T cell receptor (beta chain) was sequenced during a study of identical twins. The CDR3 is 15 residues long. Per germline, CDR1 LGHDT and CDR2 YNNKEL (reference sequence). As for this clonotype: An end of the junction differs from the germline gene, which may be a read error.

Via MiXCR, TCRdb re-called the 5' RACE reads, giving one row per CDR3 protein. The sample lists roughly 570,000 distinct CDR3 sequences, nearly 10% occurring once. These sequences were also reported in another study, on yellow fever vaccine responses in identical twins.

The chain has TRBV3-1 and TRBJ2-1; 10 bases match TRBD2. The origin of this receptor is a young woman in good health. The sequenced sample consisted of PBMCs. CDR3 nucleotide sequence: TGTGCCAGCAGCCAAGTTCGAGCGGGGGGGAATGAGCAGTCCTTC. This gives the protein CASSQVRAGGNEQSF.